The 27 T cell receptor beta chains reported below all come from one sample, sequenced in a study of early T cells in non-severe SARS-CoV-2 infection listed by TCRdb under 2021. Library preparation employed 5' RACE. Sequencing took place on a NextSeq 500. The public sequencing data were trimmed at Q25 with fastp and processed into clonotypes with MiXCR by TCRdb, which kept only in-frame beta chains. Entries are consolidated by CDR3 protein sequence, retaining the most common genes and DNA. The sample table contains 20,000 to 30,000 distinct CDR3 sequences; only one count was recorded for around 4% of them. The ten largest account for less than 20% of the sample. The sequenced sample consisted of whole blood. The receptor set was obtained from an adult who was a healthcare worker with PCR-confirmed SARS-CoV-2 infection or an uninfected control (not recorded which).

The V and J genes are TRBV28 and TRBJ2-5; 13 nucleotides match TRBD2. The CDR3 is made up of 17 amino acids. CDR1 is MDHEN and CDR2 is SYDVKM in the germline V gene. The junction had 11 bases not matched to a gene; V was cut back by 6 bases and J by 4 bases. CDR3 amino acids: CASSLPGLAGDGETQYF. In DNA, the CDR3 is TGTGCCAGCAGCTTACCCGGACTAGCGGGAGATGGAGAGACCCAGTACTTC. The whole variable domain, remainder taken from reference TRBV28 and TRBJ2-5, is DVKVTQSSRYLVKRTGEKVFLECVQDMDHENMFWYRQDPGLGLRLIYFSYDVKMKEKGDIPEGYSVSREKKERFSLILESASTNQTSMYLCASSLPGLAGDGETQYFGPGTRLLVL.

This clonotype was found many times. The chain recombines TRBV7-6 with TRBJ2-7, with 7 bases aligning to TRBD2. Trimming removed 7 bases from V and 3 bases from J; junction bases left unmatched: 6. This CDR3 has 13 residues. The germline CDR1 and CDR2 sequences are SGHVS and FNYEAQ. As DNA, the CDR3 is TGTGCCAGCAAACAAAGCGGGGACTACGAGCAGTACTTC. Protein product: CASKQSGDYEQYF.

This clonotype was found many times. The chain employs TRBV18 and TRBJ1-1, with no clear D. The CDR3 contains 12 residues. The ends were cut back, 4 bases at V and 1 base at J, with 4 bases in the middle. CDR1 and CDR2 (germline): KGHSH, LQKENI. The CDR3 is CASSRTNTEAFF. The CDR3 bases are TGTGCCAGCTCACGTACGAACACTGAAGCTTTCTTT.

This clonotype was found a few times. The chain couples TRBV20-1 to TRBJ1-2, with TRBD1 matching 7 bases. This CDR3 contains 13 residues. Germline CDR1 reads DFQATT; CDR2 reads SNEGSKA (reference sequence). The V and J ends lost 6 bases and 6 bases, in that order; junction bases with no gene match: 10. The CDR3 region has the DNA TGCAGTGCCTCAGGGGGATTGAAGGATGGCTACACCTTC. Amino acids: CSASGGLKDGYTF.

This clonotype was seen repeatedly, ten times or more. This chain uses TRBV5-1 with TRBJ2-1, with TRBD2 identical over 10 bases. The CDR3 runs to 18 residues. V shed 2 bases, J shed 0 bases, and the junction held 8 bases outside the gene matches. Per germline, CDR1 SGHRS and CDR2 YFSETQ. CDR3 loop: CASSFWTSGDSSYNEQFF. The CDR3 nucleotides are TGCGCCAGCAGCTTCTGGACTAGCGGAGATAGCTCCTACAATGAGCAGTTCTTC.

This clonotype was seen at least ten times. CDR3 in DNA: TGCAGTGCTAGCGGGGGGGATGGCTACGAGCAGTACTTC. Translation gives CSASGGDGYEQYF. V usage is TRBV20-1 and J usage is TRBJ2-7, with TRBD2 matching 8 bases. With V trimmed by 3 bases and J by 3 bases, 4 bases remained unmatched. From germline, CDR1 is DFQATT and CDR2 SNEGSKA (reference sequence). This CDR3 region has 13 residues.

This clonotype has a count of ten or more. The CDR3 protein is CASSTFSGSYEQYF. DNA for the CDR3: TGTGCCAGCAGTACCTTTAGCGGGAGCTACGAGCAGTACTTC. V gene TRBV6-2 or TRBV6-3 combines with J gene TRBJ2-7, with TRBD2 identical over 9 bases. With V trimmed by 5 bases and J by 3 bases, 5 bases remained unmatched. Germline CDR1 reads MNHEY; CDR2 reads SVGEGT. This CDR3 region has 14 residues.

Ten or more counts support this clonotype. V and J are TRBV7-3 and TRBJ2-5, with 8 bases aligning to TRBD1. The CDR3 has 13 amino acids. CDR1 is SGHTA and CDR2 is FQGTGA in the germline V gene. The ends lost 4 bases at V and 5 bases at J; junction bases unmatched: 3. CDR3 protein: CASSSTGGETQYF. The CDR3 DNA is TGTGCCAGCAGCTCTACAGGGGGGGAGACCCAGTACTTC.

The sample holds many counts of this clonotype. This chain's CDR3 is CASSYRGIDAGELFF. CDR3 in DNA: TGTGCCAGCAGTTATAGAGGGATTGACGCCGGGGAGCTGTTTTTT. The chain has TRBV6-2 or TRBV6-3 and TRBJ2-2, with D possibly being TRBD2 (5 bases). The germline V and J ends were trimmed by 3 bases and 6 bases, with 14 bases remaining between them. Germline CDR1 is MNHEY and CDR2 is SVGEGT. CDR3 length: 15 residues.

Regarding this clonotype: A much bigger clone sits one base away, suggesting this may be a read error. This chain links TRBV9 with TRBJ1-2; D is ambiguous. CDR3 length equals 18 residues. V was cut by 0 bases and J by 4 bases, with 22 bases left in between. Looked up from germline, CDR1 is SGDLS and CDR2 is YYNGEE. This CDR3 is CASSVGQLRLTSFYGYTF. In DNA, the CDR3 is TGTGCCAGCAGCGTAGGTCAGCTAAGACTAACCAGCTTCTATGGCTACACCTTC. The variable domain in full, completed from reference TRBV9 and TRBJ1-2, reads DSGVTQTPKHLITATGQRVTLRCSPRSGDLSVYWYQQSLDQGLQFLIQYYNGEERAKGNILERFSAQQFPDLHSELNLSSLELGDSALYFCASSVGQLRLTSFYGYTFGSGTRLTVV.

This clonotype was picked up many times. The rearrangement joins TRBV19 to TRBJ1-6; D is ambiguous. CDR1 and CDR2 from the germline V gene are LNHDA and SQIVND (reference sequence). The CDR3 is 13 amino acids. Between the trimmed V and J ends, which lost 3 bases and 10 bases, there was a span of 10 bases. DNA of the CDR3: TGTGCCAGTAGTATTGTTCAGCGATCACCCCTCCACTTT. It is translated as CASSIVQRSPLHF.

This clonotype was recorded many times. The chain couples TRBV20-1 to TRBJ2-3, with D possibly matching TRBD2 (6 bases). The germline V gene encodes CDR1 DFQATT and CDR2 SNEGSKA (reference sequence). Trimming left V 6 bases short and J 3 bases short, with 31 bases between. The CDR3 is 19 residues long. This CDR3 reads CSADLSGSKGLIWTDTQYF. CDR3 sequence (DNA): TGCAGTGCGGATCTTAGCGGCTCCAAGGGATTAATTTGGACAGATACGCAGTATTTT.

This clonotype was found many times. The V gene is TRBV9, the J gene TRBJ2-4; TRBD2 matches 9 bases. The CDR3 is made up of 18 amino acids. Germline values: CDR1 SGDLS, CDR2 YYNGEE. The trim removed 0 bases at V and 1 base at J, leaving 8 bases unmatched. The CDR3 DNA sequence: TGTGCCAGCAGCGTAGGGCTAGCGGGAAGTGCGGCCAAAAACATTCAGTACTTC. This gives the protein CASSVGLAGSAAKNIQYF.

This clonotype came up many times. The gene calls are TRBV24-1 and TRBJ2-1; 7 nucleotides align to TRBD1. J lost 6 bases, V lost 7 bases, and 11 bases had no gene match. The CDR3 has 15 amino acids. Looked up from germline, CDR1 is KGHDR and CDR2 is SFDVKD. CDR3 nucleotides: TGTGCCACCAGGAGGACAGGTTCTGGGACCAATGAGCAGTTCTTC. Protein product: CATRRTGSGTNEQFF.

Here the CDR3 reads CATQGQANNQPQHF. CDR3 in DNA: TGTGCCACCCAAGGACAGGCGAACAATCAGCCCCAGCATTTT. J is TRBJ1-5 and V is TRBV19; 7 positions match TRBD1. This CDR3 has 14 amino acids. The V gene's germline CDR1 is LNHDA and CDR2 SQIVND (reference sequence). The V segment lost 10 bases and the J segment 3 bases; nucleotides outside the gene matches: 9.

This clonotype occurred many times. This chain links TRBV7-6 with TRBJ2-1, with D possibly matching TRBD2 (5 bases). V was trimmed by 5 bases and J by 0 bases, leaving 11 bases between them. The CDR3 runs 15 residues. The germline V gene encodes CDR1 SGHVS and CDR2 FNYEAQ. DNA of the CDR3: TGTGCCAGCAGCCGACTGGCGGGCTCCTACAATGAGCAGTTCTTC. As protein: CASSRLAGSYNEQFF.

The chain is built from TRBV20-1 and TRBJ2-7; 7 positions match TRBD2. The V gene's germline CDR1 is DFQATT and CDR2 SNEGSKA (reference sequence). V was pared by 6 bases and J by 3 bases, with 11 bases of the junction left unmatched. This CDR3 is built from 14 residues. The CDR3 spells CSAGEARDYYEQYF. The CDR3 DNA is TGCAGTGCCGGAGAGGCCCGGGACTACTACGAGCAGTACTTC.

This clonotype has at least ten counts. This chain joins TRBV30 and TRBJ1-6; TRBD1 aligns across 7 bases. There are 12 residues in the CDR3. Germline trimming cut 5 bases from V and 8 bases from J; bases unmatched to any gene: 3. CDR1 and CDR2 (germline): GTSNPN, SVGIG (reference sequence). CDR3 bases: TGTGCCTGGGCGCAGGGGGATTCACCCCTCCACTTT. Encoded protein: CAWAQGDSPLHF. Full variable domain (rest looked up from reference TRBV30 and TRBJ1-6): SQTIHQWPATLVQPVGSPLSLECTVEGTSNPNLYWYRQAAGRGLQLLFYSVGIGQISSEVPQNLSASRPQDRQFILSSKKLLLSDSGFYLCAWAQGDSPLHFGNGTRLTVT.

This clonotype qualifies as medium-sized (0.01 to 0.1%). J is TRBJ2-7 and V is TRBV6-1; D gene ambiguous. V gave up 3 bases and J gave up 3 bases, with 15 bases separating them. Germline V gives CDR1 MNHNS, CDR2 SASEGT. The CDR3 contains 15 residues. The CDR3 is CASSDIIDSGYEQYF. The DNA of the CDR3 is TGTGCCAGCAGTGATATAATAGATAGTGGCTACGAGCAGTACTTC.

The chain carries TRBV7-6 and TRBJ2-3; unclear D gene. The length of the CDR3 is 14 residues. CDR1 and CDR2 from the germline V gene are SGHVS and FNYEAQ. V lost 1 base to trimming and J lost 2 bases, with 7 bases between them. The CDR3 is CASSLGPVTDTQYF. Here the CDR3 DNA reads TGTGCCAGCAGCTTAGGTCCCGTCACAGATACGCAGTATTTT.

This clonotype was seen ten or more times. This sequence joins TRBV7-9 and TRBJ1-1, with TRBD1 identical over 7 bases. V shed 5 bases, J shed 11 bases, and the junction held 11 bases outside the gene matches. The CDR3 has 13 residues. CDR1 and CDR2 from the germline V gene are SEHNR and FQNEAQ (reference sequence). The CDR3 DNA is TGTGCCAGCAGCCGGGACAGTCAGCCCATTGCTTTCTTT. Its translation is CASSRDSQPIAFF.

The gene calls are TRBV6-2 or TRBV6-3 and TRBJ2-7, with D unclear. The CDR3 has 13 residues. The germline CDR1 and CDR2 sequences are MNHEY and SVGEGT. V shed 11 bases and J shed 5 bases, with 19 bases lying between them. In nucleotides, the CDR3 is TGTGCCTCAGCGCGGATCGCCAACGACGAGCAGTACTTC. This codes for CASARIANDEQYF.

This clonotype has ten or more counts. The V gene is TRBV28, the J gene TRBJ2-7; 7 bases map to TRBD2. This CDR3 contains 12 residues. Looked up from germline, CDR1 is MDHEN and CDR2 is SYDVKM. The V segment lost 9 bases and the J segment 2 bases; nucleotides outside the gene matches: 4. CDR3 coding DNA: TGTGCCAGTAAGACTAGCACCTACGAGCAGTACTTC. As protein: CASKTSTYEQYF. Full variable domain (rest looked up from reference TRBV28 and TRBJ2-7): DVKVTQSSRYLVKRTGEKVFLECVQDMDHENMFWYRQDPGLGLRLIYFSYDVKMKEKGDIPEGYSVSREKKERFSLILESASTNQTSMYLCASKTSTYEQYFGPGTRLTVT.

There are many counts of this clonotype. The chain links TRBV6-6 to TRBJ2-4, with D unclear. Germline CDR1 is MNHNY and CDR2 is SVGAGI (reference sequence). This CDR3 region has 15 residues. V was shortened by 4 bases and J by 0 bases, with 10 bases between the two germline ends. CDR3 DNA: TGTGCCAGCAGTTCCGGGCTGTCAGCCAAAAACATTCAGTACTTC. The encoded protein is CASSSGLSAKNIQYF.

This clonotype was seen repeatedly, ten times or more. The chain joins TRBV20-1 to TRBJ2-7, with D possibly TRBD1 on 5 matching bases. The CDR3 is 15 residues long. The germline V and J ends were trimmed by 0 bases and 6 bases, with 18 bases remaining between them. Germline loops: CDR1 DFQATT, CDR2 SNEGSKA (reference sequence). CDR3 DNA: TGCAGTGCTAGAGATCAATTCGCAGGGAAAGGCGAGCAGTACTTC. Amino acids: CSARDQFAGKGEQYF.

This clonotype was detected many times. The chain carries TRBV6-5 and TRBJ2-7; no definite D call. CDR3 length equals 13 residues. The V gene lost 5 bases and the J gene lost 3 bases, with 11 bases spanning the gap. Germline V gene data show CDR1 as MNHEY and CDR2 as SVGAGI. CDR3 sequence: CASSLRADYEQYF. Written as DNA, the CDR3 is TGTGCCAGCAGTCTCCGGGCCGACTACGAGCAGTACTTC.

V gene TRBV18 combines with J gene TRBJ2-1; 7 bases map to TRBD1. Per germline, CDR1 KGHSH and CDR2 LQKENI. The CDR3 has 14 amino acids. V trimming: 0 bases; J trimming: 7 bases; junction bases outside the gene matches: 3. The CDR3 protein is CASSPPGQRNEQFF. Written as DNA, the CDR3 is TGTGCCAGCTCACCACCGGGACAGAGGAATGAGCAGTTCTTC. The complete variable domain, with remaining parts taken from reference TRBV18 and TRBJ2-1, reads NAGVMQNPRHLVRRRGQEARLRCSPMKGHSHVYWYRQLPEEGLKFMVYLQKENIIDESGMPKERFSAEFPKEGPSILRIQQVVRGDSAAYFCASSPPGQRNEQFFGPGTRLTVL.